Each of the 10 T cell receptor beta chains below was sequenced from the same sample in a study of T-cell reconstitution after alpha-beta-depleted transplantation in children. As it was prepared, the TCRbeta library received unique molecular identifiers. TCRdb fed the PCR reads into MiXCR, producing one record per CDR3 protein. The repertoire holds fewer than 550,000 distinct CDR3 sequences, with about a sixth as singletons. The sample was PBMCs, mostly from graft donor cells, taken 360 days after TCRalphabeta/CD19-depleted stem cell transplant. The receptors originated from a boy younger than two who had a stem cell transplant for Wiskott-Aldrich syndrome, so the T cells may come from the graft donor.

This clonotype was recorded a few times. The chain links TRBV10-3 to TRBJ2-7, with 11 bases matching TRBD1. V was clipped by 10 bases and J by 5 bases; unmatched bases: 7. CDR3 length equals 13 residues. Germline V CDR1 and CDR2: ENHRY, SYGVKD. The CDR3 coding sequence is TGTGCCAGCGTGGGACAGGGGGTTAACGAGCAGTACTTC. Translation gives CASVGQGVNEQYF.

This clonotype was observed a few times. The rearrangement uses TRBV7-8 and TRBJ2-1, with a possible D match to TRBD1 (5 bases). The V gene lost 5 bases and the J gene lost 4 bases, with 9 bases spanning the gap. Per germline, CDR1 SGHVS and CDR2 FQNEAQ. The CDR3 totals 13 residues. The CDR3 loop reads CASSLTEYNEQFF. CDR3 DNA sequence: TGTGCCAGCAGCCTGACAGAATACAATGAGCAGTTCTTC.

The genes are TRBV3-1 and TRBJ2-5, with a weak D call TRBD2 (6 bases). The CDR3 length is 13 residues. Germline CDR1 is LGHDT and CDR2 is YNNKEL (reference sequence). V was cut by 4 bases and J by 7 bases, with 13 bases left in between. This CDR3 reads CASSPWAGGTQYF. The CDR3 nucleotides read TGTGCCAGCAGCCCATGGGCCGGGGGGACCCAGTACTTC.

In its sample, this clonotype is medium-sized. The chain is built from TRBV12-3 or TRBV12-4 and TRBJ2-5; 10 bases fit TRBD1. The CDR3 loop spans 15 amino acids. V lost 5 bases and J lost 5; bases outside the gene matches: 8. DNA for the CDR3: TGTGCCAGCAGTAAAACCGGGACAGGGGTCGAGACCCAGTACTTC. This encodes CASSKTGTGVETQYF.

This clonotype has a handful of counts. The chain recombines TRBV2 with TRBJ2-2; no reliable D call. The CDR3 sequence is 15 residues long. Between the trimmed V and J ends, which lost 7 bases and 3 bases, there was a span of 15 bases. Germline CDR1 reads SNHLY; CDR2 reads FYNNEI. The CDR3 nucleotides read TGTGCCAGCACTCCGGTGTCGTTGGACACCGGGGAGCTGTTTTTT. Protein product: CASTPVSLDTGELFF.

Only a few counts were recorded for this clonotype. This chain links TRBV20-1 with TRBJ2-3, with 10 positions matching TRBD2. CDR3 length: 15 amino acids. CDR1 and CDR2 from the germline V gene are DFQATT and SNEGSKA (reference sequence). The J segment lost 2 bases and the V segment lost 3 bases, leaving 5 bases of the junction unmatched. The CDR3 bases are TGCAGTGCTAGCCCACTAGCGGGGTACACAGATACGCAGTATTTT. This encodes CSASPLAGYTDTQYF.

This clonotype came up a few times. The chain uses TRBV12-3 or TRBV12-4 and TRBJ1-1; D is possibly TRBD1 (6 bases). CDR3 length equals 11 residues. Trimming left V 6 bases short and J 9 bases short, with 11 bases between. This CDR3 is CASSLGTKAFF. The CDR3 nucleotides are TGTGCCAGCAGCCTAGGGACAAAAGCTTTCTTT.

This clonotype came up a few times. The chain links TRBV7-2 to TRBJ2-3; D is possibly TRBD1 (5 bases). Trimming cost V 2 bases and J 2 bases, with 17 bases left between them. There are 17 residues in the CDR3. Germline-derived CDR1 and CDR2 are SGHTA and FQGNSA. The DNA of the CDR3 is TGTGCCAGCAGCTTACTGGGGCAGGGCTTAATCACAGATACGCAGTATTTT. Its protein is CASSLLGQGLITDTQYF.

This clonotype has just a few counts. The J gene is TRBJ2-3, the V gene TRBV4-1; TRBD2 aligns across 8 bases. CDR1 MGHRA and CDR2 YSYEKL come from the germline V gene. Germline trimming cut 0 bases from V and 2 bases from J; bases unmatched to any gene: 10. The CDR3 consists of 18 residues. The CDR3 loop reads CASSQDSAGDHFTDTQYF. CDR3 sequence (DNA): TGCGCCAGCAGCCAAGATTCAGCGGGGGACCATTTCACAGATACGCAGTATTTT.

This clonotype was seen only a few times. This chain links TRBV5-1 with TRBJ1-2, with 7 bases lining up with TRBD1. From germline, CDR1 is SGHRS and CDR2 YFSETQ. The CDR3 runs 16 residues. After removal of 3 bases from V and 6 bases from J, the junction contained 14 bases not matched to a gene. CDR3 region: CASSSEDRRRLDGYTF. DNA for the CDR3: TGCGCCAGCAGCTCGGAGGACAGGCGTAGGCTGGATGGCTACACCTTC. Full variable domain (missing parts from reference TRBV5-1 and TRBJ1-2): KAGVTQTPRYLIKTRGQQVTLSCSPISGHRSVSWYQQTPGQGLQFLFEYFSETQRNKGNFPGRFSGRQFSNSRSEMNVSTLELGDSALYLCASSSEDRRRLDGYTFGSGTRLTVV.